This T cell receptor beta chain emerged from a study of T-cell memory formation after mild COVID-19. Across the whole study: TCR clustering was largely donor specific.

CDR1 is SGHRS and CDR2 is YFSETQ in the germline V gene. V gave up 0 bases and J gave up 7 bases, with 11 bases separating them. CDR3 size: 14 residues. This clonotype was seen repeatedly, ten times or more. TCRdb ran MiXCR on the 5' RACE reads and lists one entry per CDR3 protein. The table records 65,000 to 95,000 distinct CDR3 sequences, 10% to 15% of them present only once. The V gene is TRBV5-1, the J gene TRBJ2-1; D gene ambiguous. Material for sequencing was PBMCs or a T cell subset sorted from them (not recorded which). The receptor comes from a man aged 18 to 35 who had mild COVID-19 (a few samples of this study predate the infection). Cell type and time point are not known. As DNA, the CDR3 is TGCGCCAGCAGCTTGGTGGGAATTCAGAATGAGCAGTTCTTC. It yields the protein CASSLVGIQNEQFF.